What follows are 30 T cell receptor beta chains derived from one specimen sequenced in a study of Graves' ophthalmopathy and Graves' hyperthyroidism. The study amplified TCR beta CDR3 regions using RNA transcripts. First-round RT-PCR relied on HTBI primers, and a second-round multiplex PCR came next. From the multiplex PCR reads, TCRdb called clonotypes with MiXCR, one entry per CDR3 protein. The data hold about 210,000 distinct CDR3 sequences, with 25% to 30% observed a single time. Input material: peripheral blood. The receptors stem from a man aged 50-60 years with Graves' ophthalmopathy.

The J gene is TRBJ2-2, the V gene TRBV7-8, with D possibly TRBD1 on 6 matching bases. This CDR3 has 17 amino acids. Trimming took 0 bases from V and 2 from J, leaving 13 bases between them. CDR1 is SGHVS, CDR2 FQNEAQ, per germline. The CDR3 sequence is CASSLAEQGSNTGELFF. CDR3 DNA: TGTGCCAGCAGCTTAGCGGAACAGGGTTCAAACACCGGGGAGCTGTTTTTT.

The J gene is TRBJ1-2, the V gene TRBV11-1; perhaps TRBD1 as D (5 bases). The CDR3 is made up of 16 amino acids. V was cut by 5 bases and J by 7 bases, with 23 bases left in between. The germline gives CDR1 SGHAT, CDR2 FQDESV (reference sequence). The CDR3 spells CASSPSLGTSGGGYTF. CDR3 sequence (DNA): TGTGCCAGCAGCCCAAGCCTCGGGACTTCAGGAGGTGGCTACACCTTC.

The chain recombines TRBV6-5 with TRBJ2-7; D is perhaps TRBD1 (5 bases). Germline V gene sequence: CDR1 MNHEY, CDR2 SVGAGI. This CDR3 has 13 amino acids. Trimming removed 3 bases from V and 3 bases from J, with 9 bases in between. The CDR3: CASSYGAGYEQYF. The CDR3 nucleotides read TGTGCCAGCAGTTATGGGGCCGGCTACGAGCAGTACTTC.

The chain couples TRBV9 to TRBJ2-7; the match to TRBD1 covers 7 bases. The germline CDR1 and CDR2 sequences are SGDLS and YYNGEE. J gave up 0 bases and V 0 bases, and 6 bases lay outside the gene matches. This CDR3 region has 16 residues. This CDR3 reads CASSVAGDSLSYEQYF. The CDR3 DNA reads TGTGCCAGCAGCGTAGCTGGGGACAGCCTCTCCTACGAGCAGTACTTC.

At least ten counts were recorded for this clonotype. V gene TRBV19 combines with J gene TRBJ2-7; D may be TRBD1 or TRBD2 (5 bases each). This CDR3 spans 17 amino acids. Deletions cut 0 bases from V and 2 bases from J, with 17 bases between. CDR1 is LNHDA, CDR2 SQIVND, per germline (reference sequence). In DNA form, the CDR3 reads TGTGCCAGTAGTATAGAAGACGCGGGCCAAGGGGCCTACGAGCAGTACTTC. Translating gives CASSIEDAGQGAYEQYF.

This chain links TRBV12-3 or TRBV12-4 with TRBJ2-7; 7 bases line up with TRBD1. With V trimmed by 5 bases and J by 5 bases, 6 bases remained unmatched. This CDR3 region has 13 residues. The CDR3 sequence: CASSQGGPDEQYF. The CDR3 DNA reads TGTGCCAGCAGTCAAGGGGGCCCGGACGAGCAGTACTTC.

The rearrangement links TRBV4-3 to TRBJ1-2; 7 bases align to TRBD1. There are 15 residues in the CDR3. Germline CDR1 and CDR2: LGHNA and YSLEER. V shed 1 base, J shed 7 bases, and the junction held 9 bases outside the gene matches. The CDR3 coding sequence is TGCGCCAGCAGCCAAGGAGCTAGGGGGCGGGGTGGCTACACCTTC. Encoded protein: CASSQGARGRGGYTF.

This clonotype was observed at least ten times. J is TRBJ2-7 and V is TRBV3-1; D is undetermined. Germline V gives CDR1 LGHDT, CDR2 YNNKEL (reference sequence). This CDR3 is built from 14 residues. Trimming stripped 0 bases from V and 4 bases from J, with 10 bases between. The DNA for the CDR3 is TGTGCCAGCAGCCAAGATCCCACGGTTTACGAGCAGTACTTC. Protein: CASSQDPTVYEQYF.

This sequence joins TRBV12-3 or TRBV12-4 and TRBJ2-2; D is possibly TRBD2 (6 bases). The length of the CDR3 is 14 residues. Trimming pared 6 bases from V and 5 bases from J, leaving 13 bases between. CDR3 region: CASRGTRRTGELFF. In DNA form, the CDR3 reads TGTGCCAGCAGGGGGACTCGTAGGACCGGGGAGCTGTTTTTT.

This clonotype was counted many times. The genes are TRBV5-6 and TRBJ1-2; unclear D gene. Looked up from germline, CDR1 is SGHDT and CDR2 is YYEEEE. This CDR3 is built from 14 residues. Trimming removed 0 bases at V and 1 base at J, with 7 bases between. The CDR3 sequence is CASSLAALNYGYTF. The CDR3 coding sequence is TGTGCCAGCAGCTTGGCCGCACTTAACTATGGCTACACCTTC.

The sample holds many counts of this clonotype. The chain joins TRBV5-6 to TRBJ1-1; possible D gene TRBD1, 5 bases. CDR1 is SGHDT, CDR2 YYEEEE, per germline. The V end lost 8 bases, the J end lost 4 bases, and 21 bases lay between the germline ends. CDR3 length equals 15 residues. Written as DNA, the CDR3 is TGTGCCAGGACTAGCAAGGCGGGGGGTTCCACTGAAGCTTTCTTT. Translation: CARTSKAGGSTEAFF.

This clonotype has at least ten counts. The chain combines TRBV6-5 with TRBJ2-2; D possibly corresponds to TRBD1 (5 bases). This CDR3 is built from 15 residues. Trimming removed 2 bases at V and 4 bases at J, with 11 bases between. Germline assignment: CDR1 MNHEY and CDR2 SVGAGI. Here the CDR3 reads CASSYGQGVTGELFF. CDR3 bases: TGTGCCAGCAGTTACGGCCAAGGGGTCACCGGGGAGCTGTTTTTT.

V usage is TRBV5-1 and J usage is TRBJ1-1; possible D gene TRBD1, 5 bases. The length of the CDR3 is 14 residues. The germline V gene encodes CDR1 SGHRS and CDR2 YFSETQ. Trimming took 3 bases from V and 3 from J, leaving 12 bases between them. CDR3 nucleotides: TGCGCCAGCAGCTCGGAAGGGGCAGACACTGAAGCTTTCTTT. Residues: CASSSEGADTEAFF.

This clonotype occurred many times. The gene calls are TRBV7-2 and TRBJ2-7; 7 positions match TRBD1. This CDR3 region has 15 residues. J was trimmed by 4 bases and V by 0 bases; bases with no gene match: 6. Germline CDR1 SGHTA, CDR2 FQGNSA. The DNA of the CDR3 is TGTGCCAGCAGCTTAGCGAGCAGGGGGATATACGAGCAGTACTTC. This codes for CASSLASRGIYEQYF.

The rearrangement links TRBV12-3 or TRBV12-4 to TRBJ2-2, with 13 bases aligning to TRBD2. After removal of 7 bases from V and 8 bases from J, the junction contained 1 base not matched to a gene. The CDR3 totals 13 residues. CDR3 loop: CASTGLAGGELFF. The CDR3 DNA sequence: TGTGCCAGCACGGGACTAGCGGGAGGGGAGCTGTTTTTT.

CDR3 DNA sequence: TGTGCCAGCAGCCCGATAGCGGATATGAACACTGAAGCTTTCTTT. This sequence encodes CASSPIADMNTEAFF. The gene calls are TRBV5-6 and TRBJ1-1, with no clear D. Germline V lookup: CDR1 SGHDT, CDR2 YYEEEE. Trimming removed 4 bases at V and 0 bases at J, with 13 bases between. This CDR3 spans 15 amino acids. The entire variable domain, with the rest obtained from reference TRBV5-6 and TRBJ1-1, is as follows: DAGVTQSPTHLIKTRGQQVTLRCSPKSGHDTVSWYQQALGQGPQFIFQYYEEEERQRGNFPDRFSGHQFPNYSSELNVNALLLGDSALYLCASSPIADMNTEAFFGQGTRLTVV.

This clonotype was seen many times. The rearrangement links TRBV28 to TRBJ2-7, with D perhaps assigned TRBD1 or TRBD2 (5 bases each). The CDR3 spans 15 residues. Trimming pared 6 bases from V and 0 bases from J, leaving 15 bases between. In germline, CDR1 is MDHEN, CDR2 SYDVKM. CDR3 DNA sequence: TGTGCCAGCAGCCCTGGGGGAGTAAGCTCCTACGAGCAGTACTTC. Protein: CASSPGGVSSYEQYF.

This clonotype was recorded many times. V usage is TRBV6-2 or TRBV6-3 and J usage is TRBJ1-1; the D is unclear. The germline gives CDR1 MNHEY, CDR2 SVGEGT. The CDR3 covers 13 residues. V was pared by 8 bases and J by 0 bases, with 10 bases between. CDR3 nucleotide sequence: TGTGCCAGCGTTGGCCGGATGAACACTGAAGCTTTCTTT. It specifies CASVGRMNTEAFF.

This clonotype was found many times. The genes are TRBV12-3 or TRBV12-4 and TRBJ1-2, with TRBD1 matching over 8 bases. V gave up 5 bases and J gave up 0 bases; unmatched junction bases: 2. CDR3 length equals 14 residues. CDR3 sequence (DNA): TGTGCCAGCAGTCGACAGGGGTCTAACTATGGCTACACCTTC. This encodes CASSRQGSNYGYTF.

This clonotype appeared many times. The V gene is TRBV5-1, the J gene TRBJ2-7, with 9 bases identical to TRBD2. Germline CDR1 and CDR2: SGHRS and YFSETQ. The length of the CDR3 is 15 residues. V trimming: 4 bases; J trimming: 1 base; junction bases outside the gene matches: 6. The CDR3 is CASSLSSGKSYEQYF. CDR3 DNA sequence: TGCGCCAGCAGCCTATCTAGCGGGAAATCCTACGAGCAGTACTTC.

This clonotype was seen repeatedly, ten times or more. CDR3 in DNA: TGCAGCGTTGAAGATAACCGAGGGAACACTGAAGCTTTCTTT. It encodes CSVEDNRGNTEAFF. The chain carries TRBV29-1 and TRBJ1-1; no firm D call. Germline-derived CDR1 and CDR2 are SQVTM and ANQGSEA. V lost 0 bases to trimming and J lost 1 base, with 9 bases between them. CDR3 length: 14 amino acids. The whole variable domain, filled in from reference TRBV29-1 and TRBJ1-1, reads SAVISQKPSRDICQRGTSLTIQCQVDSQVTMMFWYRQQPGQSLTLIATANQGSEATYESGFVIDKFPISRPNLTFSTLTVSNMSPEDSSIYLCSVEDNRGNTEAFFGQGTRLTVV.

The rearrangement links TRBV30 to TRBJ1-2; possibly TRBD1 for D (5 bases). The length of the CDR3 is 11 residues. From germline, CDR1 is GTSNPN and CDR2 SVGIG (reference sequence). V shed 0 bases and J shed 11 bases, with 10 bases lying between them. In DNA, the CDR3 is TGTGCCTGGAGTGTGGGGGGGAGTTACACCTTC. Amino acids: CAWSVGGSYTF.

This clonotype was counted at least ten times. The V gene is TRBV27, the J gene TRBJ1-2, with unresolved D. The germline CDR1 and CDR2 sequences are MNHEY and SMNVEV (reference sequence). V was cut by 7 bases and J by 5 bases, with 17 bases left in between. CDR3 size: 14 residues. This CDR3 is CASMRVRTNYGYTF. In nucleotides, the CDR3 is TGTGCCAGCATGCGTGTCAGGACGAATTATGGCTACACCTTC.

The chain combines TRBV15 with TRBJ2-5, with D tentatively TRBD1 or TRBD2 (5 bases each). CDR3 length equals 14 residues. The germline V gene encodes CDR1 LNHNV and CDR2 YYDKDF (reference sequence). V was trimmed by 0 bases and J by 5 bases, leaving 10 bases between them. CDR3 protein: CATSRDPGTETQYF. The CDR3, as DNA: TGTGCCACCAGCAGAGATCCGGGGACGGAGACCCAGTACTTC.

The chain employs TRBV7-2 and TRBJ1-1; D is perhaps TRBD1 (6 bases). The germline gives CDR1 SGHTA, CDR2 FQGNSA. The CDR3 spans 15 residues. V lost 5 bases, J lost 4 bases, and 17 bases lay in between. CDR3 region: CASSPHQTGTTEAFF. As DNA, the CDR3 is TGTGCCAGCAGCCCGCACCAGACAGGAACCACTGAAGCTTTCTTT.

V gene TRBV7-8 combines with J gene TRBJ2-5; D is undetermined. Germline CDR1 SGHVS, CDR2 FQNEAQ. V was trimmed by 2 bases and J by 6 bases, leaving 10 bases between them. The CDR3 sequence is 13 residues long. DNA for the CDR3: TGTGCCAGCAGCTTAAACCAACGAAAGACCCAGTACTTC. Translating gives CASSLNQRKTQYF.

This clonotype has ten or more counts. The chain links TRBV5-1 to TRBJ1-5, with 9 bases identical to TRBD1. V dropped 4 bases and J dropped 0; count of bases not matched to a gene: 11. The CDR3 covers 18 residues. CDR1 SGHRS and CDR2 YFSETQ come from the germline V gene. CDR3: CASSEYPGQGNSNQPQHF. The CDR3 nucleotides read TGCGCCAGCAGCGAGTACCCGGGACAGGGCAATAGCAATCAGCCCCAGCATTTT.

The chain joins TRBV28 to TRBJ2-5, with 8 positions matching TRBD1. Germline assignment: CDR1 MDHEN and CDR2 SYDVKM. The ends lost 7 bases at V and 5 bases at J; junction bases unmatched: 12. The CDR3 runs to 15 residues. CDR3 loop: CASTPQGQDVETQYF. For the CDR3, the DNA is TGTGCCAGCACCCCCCAGGGACAGGACGTGGAGACCCAGTACTTC. The full variable domain, its missing parts supplied by reference TRBV28 and TRBJ2-5, is DVKVTQSSRYLVKRTGEKVFLECVQDMDHENMFWYRQDPGLGLRLIYFSYDVKMKEKGDIPEGYSVSREKKERFSLILESASTNQTSMYLCASTPQGQDVETQYFGPGTRLLVL.

This clonotype was recorded at least ten times. This chain joins TRBV6-1 and TRBJ2-7; the match to TRBD2 covers 8 bases. This CDR3 region has 14 residues. CDR1 MNHNS and CDR2 SASEGT come from the germline V gene. The V gene end was trimmed by 8 bases and the J gene end by 6 bases; junction bases not matched to a gene: 12. CDR3 DNA sequence: TGTGCCAGCCTCAGTTGGCGGGAGGCTGGCGAGCAGTACTTC. This sequence encodes CASLSWREAGEQYF.

This clonotype was recorded many times. The V call is TRBV6-1, the J call TRBJ2-6; the D is unclear. V was cut by 9 bases and J by 2 bases, with 8 bases left in between. CDR1 is MNHNS, CDR2 SASEGT, per germline. The length of the CDR3 is 13 residues. Here the CDR3 DNA reads TGTGCCAGTTTGACCGCTGGGGCCAACGTCCTGACTTTC. This gives the protein CASLTAGANVLTF.